The clone carrying this T cell receptor (beta chain) was counted once. Its antigen remains unknown. The data derive from a study of T cell repertoires in aging, cancer and after chemotherapy. Study-wide background: Pre- and post-chemotherapy samples were paired from glioblastoma patients treated with temozolomide-based therapy. Study-level points and caveats: Median generation probability rose over the chemotherapy interval in each cancer cohort, suggesting rebound thymic output. Compared with age-matched healthy donors, untreated hematological or solid cancer patients showed higher blood TCR clonality.

Multiplex touch-down PCR with TRB-A/B primers amplified rearranged V-D-J TRB sequences. TCRdb itself ran the multiplex PCR reads through MiXCR, one entry per CDR3 protein. The data hold around 2,400 distinct CDR3 sequences, with roughly 32% observed a single time. The CDR3 extends over 14 amino acids. CDR1 and CDR2 (germline): SGHTA, FQGNSA. V dropped 5 bases and J dropped 5 bases, with 15 bases sitting between them. Peripheral blood genomic DNA, not sorted cells or RNA, was the template. The sample taken for sequencing was blood. This chain uses TRBV7-2 with TRBJ2-5; perhaps TRBD2 as D (5 bases). This clonotype originated in a human donor with a solid tumor. Written as DNA, the CDR3 is TGTGCCAGCAGCGTAGATCTAGCTGGCGAGACCCAGTACTTC. This encodes CASSVDLAGETQYF.